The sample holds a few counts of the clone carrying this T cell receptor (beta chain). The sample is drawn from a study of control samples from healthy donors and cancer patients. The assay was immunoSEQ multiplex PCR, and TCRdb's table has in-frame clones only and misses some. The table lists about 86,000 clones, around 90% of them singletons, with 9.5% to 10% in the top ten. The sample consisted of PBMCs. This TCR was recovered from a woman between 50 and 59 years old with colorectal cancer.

The CDR3 spells CASSNPNPGWDVPYGYTF. The CDR3, as DNA: TGTGCCAGCAGCAACCCTAACCCGGGGTGGGACGTCCCCTATGGCTACACCTTC. V usage is TRBV21-1 and J usage is TRBJ1-2. TRBV21-1 is designated a pseudogene. There are 18 residues in the CDR3.